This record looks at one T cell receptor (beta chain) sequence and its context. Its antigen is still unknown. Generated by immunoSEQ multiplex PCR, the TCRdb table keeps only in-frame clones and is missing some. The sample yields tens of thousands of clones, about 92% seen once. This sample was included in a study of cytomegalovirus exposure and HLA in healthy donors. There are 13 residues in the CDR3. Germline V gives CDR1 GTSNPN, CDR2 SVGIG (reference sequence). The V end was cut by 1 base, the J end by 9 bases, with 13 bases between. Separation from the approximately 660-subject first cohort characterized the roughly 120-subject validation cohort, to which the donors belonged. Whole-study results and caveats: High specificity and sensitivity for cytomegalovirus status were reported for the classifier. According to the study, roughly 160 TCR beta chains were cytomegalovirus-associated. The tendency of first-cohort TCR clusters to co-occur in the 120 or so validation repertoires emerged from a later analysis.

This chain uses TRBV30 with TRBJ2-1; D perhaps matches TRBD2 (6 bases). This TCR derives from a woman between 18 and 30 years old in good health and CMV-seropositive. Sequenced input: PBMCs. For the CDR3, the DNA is TGTGCCTGGAGTGGGACATCCGGGAGTGAGCAGTTCTTC. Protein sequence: CAWSGTSGSEQFF.